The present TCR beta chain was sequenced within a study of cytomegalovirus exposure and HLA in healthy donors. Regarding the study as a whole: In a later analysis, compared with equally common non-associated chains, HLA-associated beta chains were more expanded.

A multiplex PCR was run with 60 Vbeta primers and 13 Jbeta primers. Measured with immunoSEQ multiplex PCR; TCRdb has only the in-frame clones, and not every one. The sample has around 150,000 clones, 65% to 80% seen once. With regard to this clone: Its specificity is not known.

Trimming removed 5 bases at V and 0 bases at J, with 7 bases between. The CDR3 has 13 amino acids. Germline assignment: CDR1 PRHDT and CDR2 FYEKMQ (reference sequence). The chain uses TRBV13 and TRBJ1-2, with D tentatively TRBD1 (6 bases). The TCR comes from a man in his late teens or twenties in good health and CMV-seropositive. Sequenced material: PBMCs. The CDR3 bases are TGTGCCAGCAGCGGGGGCCCTAACTATGGCTACACCTTC. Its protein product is CASSGGPNYGYTF.